The clone carrying this T cell receptor beta chain was seen at least ten times. As yet, its antigen is unknown. A second PCR, run for about 7 to 11 cycles, used a sample-barcoded 5' primer plus a J-beta primer mix. TCRdb reprocessed the 5' RACE reads via MiXCR and lists one record per CDR3 protein. The sample comprises about 590,000 distinct CDR3 sequences, approximately 30% of which are singletons, and roughly 14% rests with the top ten. CDR1 is SEHNR and CDR2 is FQNEAQ in the germline V gene (reference sequence). V gave up 5 bases and J gave up 0 bases, with 17 bases separating them. CDR3 length equals 16 residues. Samples each yielded at least 5 micrograms of total RNA. This entry comes from a study of blood T cells in healthy people across ages. Study findings and constraints: Diversity of TCR beta correlated strongly with naive T cell percentage. Investigators treated diversity estimates from one million T cells as underestimates.

This receptor was identified in a woman of 80 years or more in good health. This sequence joins TRBV7-9 and TRBJ2-7; a possible D gene is TRBD1 (6 bases). Sequencing input: blood. CDR3 sequence (DNA): TGTGCCAGCAGCCCCTCCGGGGCAGGGGTCTCCTACGAGCAGTACTTC. As protein: CASSPSGAGVSYEQYF.